One and the same sample provided the 12 T cell receptor beta chains below, sequenced in a study of OX40 agonist ivuxolimab in advanced cancers. The data were produced by immunoSEQ multiplex PCR, yet TCRdb's version contains in-frame clones alone and is incomplete. The sample contains tens of thousands of clones, roughly nine tenths of which appear only once. Sequenced material: CD4+ or CD8+ T cells sorted from blood, taken in a trial of the OX40 agonist ivuxolimab. The receptor source for this set is an adult with an advanced solid tumor such as melanoma, head and neck, liver or kidney cancer.

The genes are TRBV7-2 and TRBJ2-6; no firm D call. The CDR3 contains 13 residues. Germline-derived CDR1 and CDR2 are SGHTA and FQGNSA. The ends were cut back, 0 bases at V and 3 bases at J, with 0 bases in the middle. CDR3 sequence reads: CASSLAGANVLTF. The CDR3 bases are TGTGCCAGCAGCTTAGCTGGGGCCAACGTCCTGACTTTC.

The V and J genes are TRBV11-3 and TRBJ1-5, with TRBD1 matching 9 bases. The CDR3 has 15 amino acids. Germline lookup yields CDR1 SGHNT and CDR2 YENEEA. With V trimmed by 8 bases and J by 0 bases, 5 bases remained unmatched. The CDR3 DNA reads TGTGCCAGCTTTCGGGACAGGGATAGCAATCAGCCCCAGCATTTT. Its translation: CASFRDRDSNQPQHF.

This clone was found a few times. V and J are TRBV10-3 and TRBJ2-3; 9 nucleotides align to TRBD2. J lost 6 bases, V lost 5 bases, and 6 bases had no gene match. The germline V gene has CDR1 ENHRY and CDR2 SYGVKD. This CDR3 contains 14 residues. The CDR3 loop reads CAISLAGWSDTQYF. CDR3 nucleotides: TGTGCCATCAGTCTAGCGGGGTGGTCGGATACGCAGTATTTT.

The genes are TRBV5-1 and TRBJ1-1; D may be TRBD1 (6 bases). Per germline, CDR1 SGHRS and CDR2 YFSETQ. The length of the CDR3 is 17 residues. Trimming took off 3 bases at V and 6 bases at J, with 24 bases between the two ends. The CDR3 loop reads CASSSRSTGIPLAEAFF. CDR3 DNA: TGCGCCAGCAGCTCCCGGTCTACAGGGATCCCTCTCGCTGAAGCTTTCTTT.

The rearrangement uses TRBV10-3 and TRBJ2-5, with 9 positions matching TRBD1. The germline V gene has CDR1 ENHRY and CDR2 SYGVKD. The CDR3 totals 16 residues. V trimming: 3 bases; J trimming: 4 bases; junction bases outside the gene matches: 9. CDR3 protein: CAISEIHRGRVETQYF. In DNA, the CDR3 is TGTGCCATCAGTGAAATACACAGGGGGCGGGTAGAGACCCAGTACTTC.

The rearrangement joins TRBV28 to TRBJ1-2; D is unresolved. Germline lookup yields CDR1 MDHEN and CDR2 SYDVKM. The V end lost 2 bases, the J end lost 7 bases, and 8 bases lay between the germline ends. The CDR3 contains 12 residues. The CDR3 nucleotides are TGTGCCAGCAGTTTAAGGCTATCTGGCTACACCTTC. This codes for CASSLRLSGYTF.

As regards this clone: One end of the junction does not line up with germline, which may come from a read error. The CDR3 region is CAWSKEGGNRPQHF. In nucleotides, the CDR3 is TGTGCCTGGAGTAAGGAAGGGGGCAATCGGCCCCAGCATTTT. The J gene is TRBJ1-5, the V gene TRBV30; 7 bases map to TRBD1. The germline V gene encodes CDR1 GTSNPN and CDR2 SVGIG (reference sequence). The CDR3 totals 14 residues.

The chain carries TRBV7-3 and TRBJ2-7; no clear D gene. Deletions cut 2 bases from V and 3 bases from J, with 8 bases between. This CDR3 has 13 amino acids. CDR1 is SGHTA, CDR2 FQGTGA, per germline. The chain's CDR3 is CASSLPSSYEQYF. For the CDR3, the DNA is TGTGCCAGCAGCTTACCCTCCAGCTACGAGCAGTACTTC. The full variable domain, its missing parts supplied by reference TRBV7-3 and TRBJ2-7, is GAGVSQTPSNKVTEKGKYVELRCDPISGHTALYWYRQSLGQGPEFLIYFQGTGAADDSGLPNDRFFAVRPEGSVSTLKIQRTERGDSAVYLCASSLPSSYEQYFGPGTRLTVT.

V and J are TRBV6-5 and TRBJ2-1; 15 positions match TRBD2. The CDR3 is 14 amino acids. Per the germline V gene, CDR1 is MNHEY and CDR2 is SVGAGI. V was clipped by 7 bases and J by 8 bases; unmatched bases: 3. The CDR3 nucleotides are TGTGCCAGCAACGGACTAGCGGGAGGGTATGAGCAGTTCTTC. Its translation is CASNGLAGGYEQFF.

The V gene is TRBV28, the J gene TRBJ1-2, with D unclear. CDR3 length: 13 residues. Germline V gene data show CDR1 as MDHEN and CDR2 as SYDVKM. Trimming cost V 3 bases and J 4 bases, with 9 bases left between them. CDR3 bases: TGTGCCAGCAGTTTCCGACAAGCCTATGGCTACACCTTC. It is translated as CASSFRQAYGYTF.

The chain couples TRBV2 to TRBJ2-2; 11 bases fit TRBD2. The CDR3 extends over 16 amino acids. Germline CDR1 and CDR2: SNHLY and FYNNEI. With V trimmed by 5 bases and J by 1 base, 3 bases remained unmatched. CDR3 amino acids: CASSRLAGWNTGELFF. The CDR3 DNA reads TGTGCCAGCAGTCGACTAGCGGGATGGAACACCGGGGAGCTGTTTTTT.

V and J are TRBV5-5 and TRBJ1-2; a possible D gene is TRBD1 (6 bases). The CDR3 covers 14 residues. Trimming took 0 bases from V and 7 from J, leaving 13 bases between them. Germline V gene lookup returns CDR1 SGHKS and CDR2 YYEKEE (reference sequence). The CDR3 DNA is TGTGCCAGCAGCTTGGGAGAGGGGGTGGGTGGCTACACCTTC. It codes for CASSLGEGVGGYTF.